One and the same sample provided the 5 T cell receptor beta chains below, sequenced in a study of cytomegalovirus exposure and HLA in healthy donors (TCRdb year 2017). The library was built by means of the immunoSEQ multiplex PCR assay. TCRdb took this table from immuneACCESS and kept in-frame rearrangements with V and J called. Such tables lack part of the clones; where checked against another copy, unresolved V genes explain under half of the gap, and the rest is unexplained. For this sample the table gives 180,000 or so clones, of which around nine tenths were detected only once. Of the sample, roughly 7% is held by the ten largest clones. Input material: PBMCs. These receptors all come from a man younger than 40 in good health and CMV-seropositive.

The rearrangement uses TRBV5-1 and TRBJ1-2; TRBD1 agrees at 8 bases. CDR3 length: 14 amino acids. Per the germline V gene, CDR1 is SGHRS and CDR2 is YFSETQ. With V trimmed by 7 bases and J by 6 bases, 11 bases remained unmatched. The CDR3 nucleotides read TGCGCCAGCGGAAAAACAGGGGGTGACAATGGCTACACCTTC. This gives the protein CASGKTGGDNGYTF.

The chain uses TRBV28 and TRBJ1-2; 8 bases align to TRBD1. The CDR3 length is 16 residues. With 5 bases clipped from V and 4 bases from J, the junction kept 12 bases outside the gene matches. Germline V lookup: CDR1 MDHEN, CDR2 SYDVKM. The CDR3 nucleotides read TGTGCCAGCAGTCGCTCCGACAGGGGATTACGCTATGGCTACACCTTC. Residues: CASSRSDRGLRYGYTF.

This clone appeared a few times. The J gene is TRBJ2-7, the V gene TRBV4-1; TRBD1 or TRBD2 may be the D gene (5 bases each). The CDR3 covers 15 residues. CDR1 is MGHRA, CDR2 YSYEKL, per germline. V was trimmed by 0 bases and J by 7 bases, leaving 16 bases between them. In DNA, the CDR3 is TGCGCCAGCAGCCAAGAGTGGCTGTTCGAGGGGGAGCAGTACTTC. This codes for CASSQEWLFEGEQYF.

The V and J genes are TRBV11-2 and TRBJ2-7; TRBD1 aligns across 7 bases. The J segment lost 5 bases and the V segment lost 5 bases, leaving 6 bases of the junction unmatched. Germline loops: CDR1 SGHAT, CDR2 FQNNGV. This CDR3 is 13 amino acids long. The CDR3 loop is CASSRGGSNEQYF. CDR3 sequence (DNA): TGTGCCAGCAGCAGAGGGGGCTCAAACGAGCAGTACTTC.

This chain joins TRBV10-3 and TRBJ1-3; D gene uncertain. V was trimmed by 6 bases and J by 3 bases, leaving 9 bases between them. Germline V gene sequence: CDR1 ENHRY, CDR2 SYGVKD. The CDR3 has 13 residues. This CDR3 reads CAISDGYGNTIYF. DNA of the CDR3: TGTGCCATCAGCGACGGGTATGGAAACACCATATATTTT.